The entry that follows covers one TCR beta chain sequence. This sample is drawn from a study of long-term antiretroviral therapy in people with HIV. The trim removed 8 bases at V and 4 bases at J, leaving 8 bases unmatched. The CDR3 consists of 15 residues. Survey-level resolution applied to immunoSEQ assay v3.0. Sequencing of each sample targeted about 35,000-50,000 T-cell genomes. Sequencing used immunoSEQ multiplex PCR; TCRdb keeps in-frame clones, though not all of them. The sample holds about 36,000 clones, 75% to 90% seen once. This sequence originates from a man aged 25 to 40 with HIV. V is TRBV23-1 and J is TRBJ2-7, with TRBD2 matching 13 bases. TRBV23-1 is classed as an ORF, of uncertain function. Specimen: unsorted PBMCs, collected 3.4 years after starting antiretroviral therapy. The CDR3 DNA sequence: TGCGCCAGCGGCCAGGGACTAGCGGGAATTTACGAGCAGTACTTC. This sequence encodes CASGQGLAGIYEQYF.